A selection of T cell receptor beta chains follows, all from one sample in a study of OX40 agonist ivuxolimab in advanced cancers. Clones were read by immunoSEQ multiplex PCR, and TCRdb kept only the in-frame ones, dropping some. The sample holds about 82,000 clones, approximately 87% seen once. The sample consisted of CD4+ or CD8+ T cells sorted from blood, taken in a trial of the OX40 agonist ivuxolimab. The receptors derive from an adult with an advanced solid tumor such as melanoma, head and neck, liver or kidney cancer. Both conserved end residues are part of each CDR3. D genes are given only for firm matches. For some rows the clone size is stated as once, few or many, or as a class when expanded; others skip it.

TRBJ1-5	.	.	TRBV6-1	CASSEITVGNQPQHF	TGTGCCAGCAGTGAAATAACCGTAGGCAATCAGCCCCAGCATTTT
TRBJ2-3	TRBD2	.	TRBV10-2	CATGSGGTDTQYF	TGCGCCACCGGTAGCGGGGGCACAGATACGCAGTATTTT
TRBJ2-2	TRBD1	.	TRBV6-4	CASSEMGQPSGELFF	TGTGCCAGCAGTGAGATGGGACAGCCATCCGGGGAGCTGTTTTTT
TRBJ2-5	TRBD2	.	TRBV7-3	CASSFTGGATETQYF	TGTGCCAGCAGCTTCACCGGGGGGGCAACAGAGACCCAGTACTTC
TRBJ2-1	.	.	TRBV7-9	CASSLASGQGRGQFF	TGTGCCAGCAGCTTAGCGTCGGGGCAGGGGAGGGGGCAGTTCTTC
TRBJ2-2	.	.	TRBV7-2	CASSSRPISDGELFF	TGTGCCAGCAGCTCTAGACCGATCTCGGACGGGGAGCTGTTTTTT
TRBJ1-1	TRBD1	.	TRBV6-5	CASKGQGGEAFF	TGTGCCAGCAAGGGACAGGGGGGTGAAGCTTTCTTT
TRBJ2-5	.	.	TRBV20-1	CSTKNQETQYF	TGCAGTACCAAAAACCAAGAGACCCAGTACTTC
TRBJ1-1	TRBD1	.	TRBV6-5	CASSYRTGDTEAFF	TGTGCCAGCAGTTATCGTACAGGGGACACTGAAGCTTTCTTT
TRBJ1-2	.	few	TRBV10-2	CASSESGHGYTF	TGCGCCAGCAGTGAGTCGGGCCATGGCTACACCTTC
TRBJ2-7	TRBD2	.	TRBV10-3	CAIRMTSGDYEQYF	TGTGCCATCAGGATGACTAGCGGGGACTACGAGCAGTACTTC
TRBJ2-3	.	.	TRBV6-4	CASSESWSGGTDTQYF	TGTGCCAGCAGTGAATCATGGTCTGGAGGCACAGATACGCAGTATTTT
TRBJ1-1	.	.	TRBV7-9	CASSSRRHQNTEAFF	TGTGCCAGCAGTTCCCGACGACACCAGAACACTGAAGCTTTCTTT
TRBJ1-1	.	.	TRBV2	CASSARVLNTEAFF	TGTGCCAGCAGTGCGAGGGTATTGAACACTGAAGCTTTCTTT
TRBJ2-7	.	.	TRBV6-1	CASEDYLYEQYF	TGTGCCAGCGAAGACTATCTCTACGAGCAGTACTTC
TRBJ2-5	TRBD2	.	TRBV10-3	CAIRGTSGNQGTQYF	TGTGCCATCCGCGGCACTAGCGGAAACCAAGGGACCCAGTACTTC
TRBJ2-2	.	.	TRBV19	CASSPAGGLKGRTGELFF	TGTGCCAGTAGTCCTGCTGGAGGACTAAAAGGACGGACCGGGGAGCTGTTTTTT
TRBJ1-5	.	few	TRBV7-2	CASSAAGGASNQPQHF	TGTGCCAGCAGCGCAGCTGGGGGGGCAAGCAATCAGCCCCAGCATTTT
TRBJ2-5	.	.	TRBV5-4	CASSLGQLQETQYF	TGTGCCAGCAGCTTGGGACAGCTCCAAGAGACCCAGTACTTC
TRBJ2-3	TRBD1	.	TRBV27	CASSLSGTEGWGQYF	TGTGCCAGCAGTTTATCGGGGACAGAGGGTTGGGGGCAGTATTTT
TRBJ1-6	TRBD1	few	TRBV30	CAWSRDSNNSPLHF	TGTGCCTGGAGCAGGGACAGCAATAATTCACCCCTCCACTTT
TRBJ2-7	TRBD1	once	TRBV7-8	CASSSTGTGVDGEQYF	TGTGCCAGCAGCTCCACCGGGACAGGGGTCGATGGGGAGCAGTACTTC
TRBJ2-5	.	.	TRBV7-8	CASSLGRGETQYF	TGTGCCAGCAGCTTAGGTCGGGGGGAGACCCAGTACTTC
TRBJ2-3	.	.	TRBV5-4	CASSLDPPDTQYF	TGTGCCAGCAGCTTGGACCCGCCGGATACGCAGTATTTT
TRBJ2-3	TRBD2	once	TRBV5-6	CASSFGGGTDTQYF	TGTGCCAGCAGCTTTGGGGGGGGCACAGATACGCAGTATTTT
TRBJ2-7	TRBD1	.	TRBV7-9	CASSSWDRGSTYEQYF	TGTGCCAGCAGCTCCTGGGACAGGGGGTCCACCTACGAGCAGTACTTC
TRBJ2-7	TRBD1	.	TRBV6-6	CASSYRGTGAYEQYF	TGTGCCAGCAGTTACAGAGGGACAGGGGCCTACGAGCAGTACTTC